One T cell receptor (beta chain) is described in this entry. This record belongs to a study of blood T cell repertoires in COVID-19. Turning to the study itself: PBMCs, B-cell-depleted T cells, or T cells were the source of the cDNA or gDNA that made up the material.

CDR3 size: 13 residues. Germline CDR1 and CDR2: GTSNPN and SVGIG (reference sequence). Trimming left V 8 bases short and J 4 bases short, with 17 bases between. Profiled with immunoSEQ multiplex PCR; TCRdb holds only in-frame clones, not every one. The sample has some 140,000 clones, about 80% seen once. The sample consisted of peripheral blood. This receptor was obtained from a woman aged 60 to 75 with COVID-19, enrolled during active disease. The chain is built from TRBV30 and TRBJ1-1, with D tentatively TRBD1 (6 bases). In DNA, the CDR3 is TGTGCCCGAGACACAGGGCTTCTCACTGAAGCTTTCTTT. It codes for CARDTGLLTEAFF.